The next 10 T cell receptor beta chains were all read from a single sample in a study of cytomegalovirus exposure and HLA in healthy donors. This PCR relied on a set of 60 Vbeta primers and 13 Jbeta primers. Here immunoSEQ multiplex PCR was the method, and the copy in TCRdb shows in-frame clones only, minus some. The table records roughly 120,000 clones, over 60% of them present only once. The sample taken for sequencing was PBMCs. The receptors stem from a man aged 25-45 years in good health and CMV-seropositive.

This clone was seen more than once but under ten times. V is TRBV19 and J is TRBJ2-3; perhaps TRBD2 as D (7 bases). Germline V gene data show CDR1 as LNHDA and CDR2 as SQIVND (reference sequence). This CDR3 region has 14 residues. The V end was cut by 11 bases, the J end by 5 bases, with 20 bases between. Here the CDR3 reads CASRVGGAKDTQYF. The DNA of the CDR3 is TGTGCCTCCAGGGTGGGGGGGGCCAAAGATACGCAGTATTTT.

The chain couples TRBV15 to TRBJ2-2, with D uncertain. V lost 2 bases, J lost 1 base, and 5 bases lay in between. This CDR3 has 14 residues. The V gene's germline CDR1 is LNHNV and CDR2 YYDKDF (reference sequence). The CDR3 here is CATSRLGNTGELFF. In DNA form, the CDR3 reads TGTGCCACCAGCAGACTAGGGAACACCGGGGAGCTGTTTTTT.

The V call is TRBV4-2, the J call TRBJ2-5, with D possibly TRBD2 on 6 matching bases. V was clipped by 1 base and J by 5 bases, with 17 bases between them. CDR1 and CDR2 (germline): LGHNA, YNFKEQ. The CDR3 length is 16 residues. The CDR3, as DNA: TGTGCCAGCAGCCAAGGAACTCCGAGAGGAGGGGAGACCCAGTACTTC. This sequence encodes CASSQGTPRGGETQYF.

The chain combines TRBV9 with TRBJ2-3, with TRBD2 matching 8 bases. J was trimmed by 6 bases and V by 3 bases; bases with no gene match: 6. Germline V gives CDR1 SGDLS, CDR2 YYNGEE. The CDR3 is 14 residues long. The CDR3 nucleotides read TGTGCCAGCAGCGCGGGGGGGAGCCAGGATACGCAGTATTTT. Its protein product is CASSAGGSQDTQYF.

The sample holds one count of this clone. V and J are TRBV6-5 and TRBJ1-2; D perhaps matches TRBD1 (5 bases). Trimming took 2 bases from V and 7 from J, leaving 14 bases between them. Germline V CDR1 and CDR2: MNHEY, SVGAGI. This CDR3 region has 14 residues. The CDR3 DNA reads TGTGCCAGCAGTTACACGGGCAGGGTGGGTGGCTACACCTTC. It translates to CASSYTGRVGGYTF.

The CDR3 nucleotides are TGTGCCAGCAGCATAGCGGGAGGCCCCCTTTACAATGAGCAGTTCTTC. The encoded protein is CASSIAGGPLYNEQFF. V usage is TRBV7-3 and J usage is TRBJ2-1; 10 bases align to TRBD2. The CDR3 sequence is 16 residues long. Germline V gene lookup returns CDR1 SGHTA and CDR2 FQGTGA. With V trimmed by 5 bases and J by 4 bases, 8 bases remained unmatched.

This clone was counted a single time. The chain couples TRBV7-3 to TRBJ1-1; 7 positions agree with TRBD1. The CDR3 is 13 residues long. J gave up 8 bases and V 5 bases, and 8 bases lay outside the gene matches. CDR1 SGHTA and CDR2 FQGTGA come from the germline V gene. The CDR3 reads CASSKQGFGEAFF. The CDR3 coding sequence is TGTGCCAGCAGCAAACAGGGGTTTGGGGAAGCTTTCTTT.

V and J are TRBV27 and TRBJ2-7, with D possibly matching TRBD2 (6 bases). The CDR3 loop spans 15 amino acids. CDR1 MNHEY and CDR2 SMNVEV come from the germline V gene (reference sequence). V gave up 6 bases and J gave up 5 bases, with 20 bases separating them. The CDR3 region is CASSRTGTGLNEQYF. In nucleotides, the CDR3 is TGTGCCAGCAGCAGAACCGGGACTGGGTTGAACGAGCAGTACTTC.

This clone appeared once. The rearrangement links TRBV30 to TRBJ1-1; D call uncertain. Per germline, CDR1 GTSNPN and CDR2 SVGIG (reference sequence). V was trimmed by 2 bases and J by 10 bases, leaving 14 bases between them. This CDR3 is built from 12 residues. The CDR3 bases are TGTGCCTGGAGTAACTTAAAAATTAGAGCTTTCTTT. This translates into CAWSNLKIRAFF.

The chain has TRBV28 and TRBJ2-7; weak D call: TRBD2 (6 bases). Per the germline V gene, CDR1 is MDHEN and CDR2 is SYDVKM. The CDR3 covers 15 residues. V gave up 2 bases and J gave up 5 bases, with 16 bases separating them. The CDR3 here is CASSLVGQGGHEQYF. CDR3 in DNA: TGTGCCAGCAGTTTAGTAGGTCAGGGAGGCCACGAGCAGTACTTC.